A selection of T cell receptor beta chains follows, all from one sample in a study of control samples from healthy donors and cancer patients. TCRdb's copy holds only in-frame clones and misses some; the assay was immunoSEQ multiplex PCR. The sample consists of about 180,000 clones, roughly 92% of them appearing once. The sample consisted of blood. These receptors all come from a man aged 30-40 years in good health. The CDR3 runs from the conserved cysteine through the conserved F or W. D genes are given only for firm matches. Rows may omit the clone size; those that give it use once, few, many or a size class.

abundance,j_gene,v_gene,d_gene,CDR3aa,CDR3nt
-,TRBJ1-2,TRBV5-6,TRBD1,CASSQEGLGTALF,TGTGCCAGCAGCCAAGAAGGGTTGGGGACAGCTCTCTTC
once,TRBJ1-6,TRBV28,-,CASSLRSPLHF,TGTGCCAGCAGTTTACGGTCACCCCTCCACTTT
once,TRBJ2-3,TRBV5-1,-,CASSPQREVRTDTQYF,TGCGCCAGCAGCCCCCAGAGGGAGGTGAGGACAGATACGCAGTATTTT
-,TRBJ1-6,TRBV4-3,TRBD1,CASSQGWDSNSPLHF,TGCGCCAGCAGCCAAGGCTGGGACAGTAATTCACCCCTCCACTTT
-,TRBJ1-2,TRBV5-1,TRBD1,CASSFLTPPWDSINYGYTF,TGCGCCAGCAGCTTCTTGACACCACCGTGGGACAGCATAAACTATGGCTACACCTTC
-,TRBJ2-5,TRBV27,TRBD2,CASSLGLGTGQYF,TGTGCCAGCAGTTTGGGACTAGGGACGGGTCAGTACTTC
-,TRBJ2-5,TRBV7-6,-,CASSLPRDLVGETQYF,TGTGCCAGCAGCTTACCCAGGGACCTGGTTGGGGAGACCCAGTACTTC
-,TRBJ2-5,TRBV10-3,-,CAISESDEETQYF,TGTGCCATCAGTGAATCGGACGAAGAGACCCAGTACTTC
-,TRBJ1-1,TRBV3-1/TRBV3-2,-,CASSQAGDTEAFF,TGTGCCAGCAGCCAAGCAGGGGACACTGAAGCTTTCTTT
-,TRBJ2-2,TRBV4-1,-,CASSQEGFTGELFF,TGCGCCAGCAGCCAAGAGGGGTTCACCGGGGAGCTGTTTTTT
-,TRBJ1-4,TRBV19,TRBD1,CATTTRDRGNEKLFF,TGTGCCACTACAACCCGGGACAGGGGTAATGAAAAACTGTTTTTT
-,TRBJ2-5,TRBV30,-,CAWRTPQETQYF,TGTGCCTGGAGGACTCCCCAAGAGACCCAGTACTTC
-,TRBJ2-1,TRBV30,TRBD2,CAWSPGLDNEQFF,TGTGCCTGGAGTCCAGGACTAGACAATGAGCAGTTCTTC
-,TRBJ1-3,TRBV5-4,TRBD1,CASRQGGSGKENTIYF,TGTGCCAGCAGGCAGGGGGGCAGCGGGAAGGAAAACACCATATATTTT
-,TRBJ1-3,TRBV11-2,-,CASSPGSGAYGNTIYF,TGTGCCAGCAGCCCAGGCTCAGGGGCATACGGAAACACCATATATTTT
-,TRBJ2-1,TRBV11-2,TRBD2,CASSLGTLAGIDEQFF,TGTGCCAGCAGCTTAGGTACCCTAGCGGGAATCGATGAGCAGTTCTTC
-,TRBJ2-3,TRBV10-3,TRBD1,CATRQGAGADTQYF,TGTGCCACTCGACAGGGGGCCGGGGCAGATACGCAGTATTTT
-,TRBJ1-6,TRBV21-1,-,CASSKEKRGSSYNSPLHF,TGTGCCAGCAGCAAAGAAAAAAGGGGTAGCTCCTATAATTCACCCCTCCACTTT
-,TRBJ1-3,TRBV29-1,-,CSVAKSSGNTIYF,TGCAGCGTGGCCAAGAGCTCTGGAAACACCATATATTTT
once,TRBJ1-2,TRBV7-6,TRBD1,CASSYLGQGNYGYTF,TGTGCCAGCAGCTACCTGGGACAGGGAAACTATGGCTACACCTTC
-,TRBJ2-7,TRBV13,TRBD2,CASSAIGTSVEQYF,TGTGCCAGCAGCGCGATCGGGACTAGCGTCGAGCAGTACTTC
-,TRBJ2-7,TRBV2,-,CASSVEGKSYEQYF,TGTGCCAGCAGTGTTGAGGGGAAATCCTACGAGCAGTACTTC
few,TRBJ2-5,TRBV20-1,-,CSGWGEETQYF,TGCAGTGGCTGGGGGGAAGAGACCCAGTACTTC
-,TRBJ1-5,TRBV10-1,-,CARAQKGGGPNQPQHF,TGCGCCAGAGCCCAAAAGGGGGGGGGCCCCAATCAGCCCCAGCATTTT
-,TRBJ2-3,TRBV28,-,CASSGPGSTDTQYF,TGTGCCAGCAGTGGCCCGGGTAGCACAGATACGCAGTATTTT